The rows below give T cell receptor beta chains drawn from one sample of a study of neurological immune-mediated disorders. TCRdb processed the 5' RACE reads anew with MiXCR; each CDR3 protein has one entry. The sample lists roughly 62,000 distinct CDR3 sequences, about 2.5% occurring once. The source material was PBMCs. The receptors were sampled from a man between 50 and 59 years old with multiple sclerosis. CDR3s include the opening cysteine and the closing phenylalanine or tryptophan. The D gene is left open where the match is weak. Where a row states a size, it is once, few, many or the class of an expanded clone; other rows omit it.

clone size: many
CDR3 length: 16
V gene: TRBV7-8
D gene: -
J gene: TRBJ2-7
CDR3 DNA: TGTGCCAGCAGCTTCAGAAGTGGGCACTCCGGCTCCGAGCAGTACTTC
CDR3 protein: CASSFRSGHSGSEQYF

clone size: many
CDR3 length: 16
V gene: TRBV6-2/TRBV6-3
D gene: -
J gene: TRBJ2-3
CDR3 DNA: TGTGCCAGCAGTTACAGGTTTTTTTCCAGCACAGATACGCAGTATTTT
CDR3 protein: CASSYRFFSSTDTQYF

clone size: many
CDR3 length: 15
V gene: TRBV20-1
D gene: TRBD2
J gene: TRBJ2-7
CDR3 DNA: TGCAGTGCTAGTAAGGGACTAGCGAGCTCCTACGAGCAGTACTTC
CDR3 protein: CSASKGLASSYEQYF

clone size: many
CDR3 length: 20
V gene: TRBV29-1
D gene: TRBD1
J gene: TRBJ1-4
CDR3 DNA: TGCAGCGTTCTCCCTCCCTCCGGGACAGGGGGGAAAGAGGCACCGGAAAAACTGTTTTTT
CDR3 protein: CSVLPPSGTGGKEAPEKLFF

clone size: many
CDR3 length: 15
V gene: TRBV5-6
D gene: -
J gene: TRBJ1-5
CDR3 DNA: TGTGCCAGCAGCTTTTACAGCGTTAGCAATCAGCCCCAGCATTTT
CDR3 protein: CASSFYSVSNQPQHF

clone size: many
CDR3 length: 14
V gene: TRBV6-6
D gene: -
J gene: TRBJ1-1
CDR3 DNA: TGTGCCAGCAAAACGCCGGGTACGGACACTGAAGCTTTCTTT
CDR3 protein: CASKTPGTDTEAFF

clone size: many
CDR3 length: 15
V gene: TRBV5-1
D gene: -
J gene: TRBJ1-2
CDR3 DNA: TGCGCCAGCAGCCCGGGACTCTCCCACATCTATGGCTACACCTTC
CDR3 protein: CASSPGLSHIYGYTF

clone size: many
CDR3 length: 16
V gene: TRBV5-1
D gene: TRBD1
J gene: TRBJ2-7
CDR3 DNA: TGCGCCAGCAGCGGGGGACAGGGCCTTAGCTCCTACGAGCAGTACTTC
CDR3 protein: CASSGGQGLSSYEQYF

clone size: many
CDR3 length: 15
V gene: TRBV7-2
D gene: -
J gene: TRBJ1-4
CDR3 DNA: TGTGCCAGCAGCTTAAGAGCTCTCAGCGGCGAAAAACTGTTTTTT
CDR3 protein: CASSLRALSGEKLFF

clone size: many
CDR3 length: 15
V gene: TRBV27
D gene: -
J gene: TRBJ2-3
CDR3 DNA: TGTGCCAGCAGCCCAACCAGGATCCTGGCAGATACGCAGTATTTT
CDR3 protein: CASSPTRILADTQYF

clone size: medium-sized
CDR3 length: 13
V gene: TRBV7-2
D gene: -
J gene: TRBJ1-1
CDR3 DNA: TGTGCCAGCAGCCCTTACATGAACACTGAAGCTTTCTTT
CDR3 protein: CASSPYMNTEAFF

clone size: many
CDR3 length: 14
V gene: TRBV9
D gene: TRBD1
J gene: TRBJ2-7
CDR3 DNA: TGTGCCAGCAGCTCCGGGACAGGGGTAATAGAGCAGTACTTC
CDR3 protein: CASSSGTGVIEQYF

clone size: many
CDR3 length: 12
V gene: TRBV20-1
D gene: -
J gene: TRBJ2-2
CDR3 DNA: TGCAGTGCTAGGGACACGTCCGGGGAGCTGTTTTTT
CDR3 protein: CSARDTSGELFF

clone size: many
CDR3 length: 12
V gene: TRBV7-9
D gene: -
J gene: TRBJ1-5
CDR3 DNA: TGTAGTGAGGGGCATAGCAATCAGCCCCAGCATTTT
CDR3 protein: CSEGHSNQPQHF

clone size: many
CDR3 length: 15
V gene: TRBV6-1
D gene: TRBD1
J gene: TRBJ1-5
CDR3 DNA: TGTGCCAGCAGCGGCGACAGGGGGGTCGATCAGCCCCAGCATTTT
CDR3 protein: CASSGDRGVDQPQHF

clone size: many
CDR3 length: 12
V gene: TRBV10-3
D gene: -
J gene: TRBJ2-7
CDR3 DNA: TGTGCCATCAGTGAGGCAGGGTACGAGCAGTACTTC
CDR3 protein: CAISEAGYEQYF

clone size: many
CDR3 length: 15
V gene: TRBV5-1
D gene: TRBD2
J gene: TRBJ2-5
CDR3 DNA: TGCGCCAGCAGCTTGGCTCCTAGCGGAGTGGAGACCCAGTACTTC
CDR3 protein: CASSLAPSGVETQYF

clone size: many
CDR3 length: 13
V gene: TRBV4-1
D gene: -
J gene: TRBJ1-1
CDR3 DNA: TGCGCCAGCAGCCAAGATCCGAACACTGAAGCTTTCTTT
CDR3 protein: CASSQDPNTEAFF

clone size: many
CDR3 length: 14
V gene: TRBV20-1
D gene: TRBD1
J gene: TRBJ2-3
CDR3 DNA: TGCAGTGCACGCACCGGGACAGGGGAAGATACGCAGTATTTT
CDR3 protein: CSARTGTGEDTQYF

clone size: many
CDR3 length: 15
V gene: TRBV6-2/TRBV6-3
D gene: -
J gene: TRBJ1-2
CDR3 DNA: TGTGCCAGCAGTTATAGGTCATCTAGCAACTATGGCTACACCTTC
CDR3 protein: CASSYRSSSNYGYTF

clone size: few
CDR3 length: 13
V gene: TRBV10-2
D gene: TRBD1
J gene: TRBJ2-2
CDR3 DNA: TGCGCCAGCAGAGCTGACAGGGCCGGGGAGCTGTTTTTT
CDR3 protein: CASRADRAGELFF

clone size: many
CDR3 length: 17
V gene: TRBV20-1
D gene: -
J gene: TRBJ2-2
CDR3 DNA: TGCAGTGCTAGAGATGCCCGGGCCTTCGCGAACACCGGGGAGCTGTTTTTT
CDR3 protein: CSARDARAFANTGELFF

clone size: few
CDR3 length: 16
V gene: TRBV7-8
D gene: TRBD2
J gene: TRBJ2-3
CDR3 DNA: TGTGCCAGCAGCTGGGGACTAGCGGGGGCCACAGATACGCAGTATTTT
CDR3 protein: CASSWGLAGATDTQYF

clone size: many
CDR3 length: 15
V gene: TRBV11-1
D gene: -
J gene: TRBJ2-7
CDR3 DNA: TGTGCCAGCAGGCCCAGGGCCGGCGGCTCCTACGAGCAGTACTTC
CDR3 protein: CASRPRAGGSYEQYF

clone size: many
CDR3 length: 15
V gene: TRBV9
D gene: -
J gene: TRBJ1-2
CDR3 DNA: TGTGCCAGCAGCGTCACTCCGGGCCCTAACTATGGCTACACCTTC
CDR3 protein: CASSVTPGPNYGYTF

clone size: many
CDR3 length: 15
V gene: TRBV27
D gene: -
J gene: TRBJ2-3
CDR3 DNA: TGTGCCAGCAGTTTACTCGGGGTAGCGACAGATACGCAGTATTTT
CDR3 protein: CASSLLGVATDTQYF

clone size: many
CDR3 length: 13
V gene: TRBV5-5
D gene: -
J gene: TRBJ2-7
CDR3 DNA: TGTGCCAGCAGCTTGGACAGGGTACTAGAGCAGTACTTC
CDR3 protein: CASSLDRVLEQYF

clone size: many
CDR3 length: 16
V gene: TRBV5-1
D gene: -
J gene: TRBJ1-4
CDR3 DNA: TGCGCCAGCAGCCCAGGCGGGGGGGCTACTAATGAAAAACTGTTTTTT
CDR3 protein: CASSPGGGATNEKLFF

clone size: many
CDR3 length: 15
V gene: TRBV20-1
D gene: -
J gene: TRBJ1-2
CDR3 DNA: TGCAGTGCTAGAGATTATAGCAGGCCCTACTATGGCTACACCTTC
CDR3 protein: CSARDYSRPYYGYTF

clone size: many
CDR3 length: 14
V gene: TRBV20-1
D gene: -
J gene: TRBJ2-3
CDR3 DNA: TGCAGTGCTAACGGGCCCGGGAGAACAGATACGCAGTATTTT
CDR3 protein: CSANGPGRTDTQYF

clone size: many
CDR3 length: 14
V gene: TRBV7-8
D gene: -
J gene: TRBJ2-2
CDR3 DNA: TGTGCCAGCAGCTTATCAGTCGACACCGGGGAGCTGTTTTTT
CDR3 protein: CASSLSVDTGELFF

clone size: many
CDR3 length: 14
V gene: TRBV3-1
D gene: TRBD1
J gene: TRBJ2-7
CDR3 DNA: TGTGCCAGCACCAGCGCAGGGGGTTCCTACGAGCAGTACTTC
CDR3 protein: CASTSAGGSYEQYF

clone size: many
CDR3 length: 14
V gene: TRBV12-3/TRBV12-4
D gene: TRBD2
J gene: TRBJ2-3
CDR3 DNA: TGTGCCAGCAGAAGGGGGGGACTAGCAGATACGCAGTATTTT
CDR3 protein: CASRRGGLADTQYF

clone size: many
CDR3 length: 12
V gene: TRBV7-6
D gene: -
J gene: TRBJ2-5
CDR3 DNA: TGTGCCAGCAGCCTAGCCGTAAGGGGCCAGTACTTC
CDR3 protein: CASSLAVRGQYF

clone size: many
CDR3 length: 12
V gene: TRBV12-3/TRBV12-4
D gene: -
J gene: TRBJ1-6
CDR3 DNA: TGTGCCAGCAGCCTTCAAGCTTCACCCCTCCACTTT
CDR3 protein: CASSLQASPLHF

clone size: many
CDR3 length: 15
V gene: TRBV7-9
D gene: -
J gene: TRBJ1-1
CDR3 DNA: TGTGCCAGCACCCCTGTAGGGACGGTGAACACTGAAGCTTTCTTT
CDR3 protein: CASTPVGTVNTEAFF

clone size: few
CDR3 length: 16
V gene: TRBV4-3
D gene: TRBD1
J gene: TRBJ2-7
CDR3 DNA: TGCGCCAACAGCCAAGATCAGGTGCAGGGGGCAGGCGAGCAGTACTTC
CDR3 protein: CANSQDQVQGAGEQYF

clone size: many
CDR3 length: 14
V gene: TRBV18
D gene: TRBD1
J gene: TRBJ1-1
CDR3 DNA: TGTGCCAGCTCACCCGAATCAGGGGGCCCTGAAGCTTTCTTT
CDR3 protein: CASSPESGGPEAFF

clone size: many
CDR3 length: 15
V gene: TRBV7-2
D gene: -
J gene: TRBJ2-5
CDR3 DNA: TGTGCCAGCAGTGCAAGACGGTCTAGACAAGAGACCCAGTACTTC
CDR3 protein: CASSARRSRQETQYF

clone size: many
CDR3 length: 13
V gene: TRBV5-1
D gene: TRBD1
J gene: TRBJ1-2
CDR3 DNA: TGCGCCAGCAGCTTGACAGGGGCCTATGGCTACACCTTC
CDR3 protein: CASSLTGAYGYTF

clone size: many
CDR3 length: 15
V gene: TRBV12-3/TRBV12-4
D gene: TRBD2
J gene: TRBJ2-1
CDR3 DNA: TGTGCCAGCAGTTTTAGCGGGGGGTCGTACAATGAGCAGTTCTTC
CDR3 protein: CASSFSGGSYNEQFF

clone size: many
CDR3 length: 13
V gene: TRBV5-1
D gene: -
J gene: TRBJ1-2
CDR3 DNA: TGCGCCAGCAGAATCGGGACGACCGATGGCTACACCTTC
CDR3 protein: CASRIGTTDGYTF

clone size: many
CDR3 length: 15
V gene: TRBV20-1
D gene: TRBD1
J gene: TRBJ1-2
CDR3 DNA: TGCAGTGCTAGAGATCGACAGGGGCCGAACTATGGCTACACCTTC
CDR3 protein: CSARDRQGPNYGYTF

clone size: -
CDR3 length: 13
V gene: TRBV20-1
D gene: -
J gene: TRBJ1-2
CDR3 DNA: TGCAGTGCTACTTCCACAGATTTCTATGGCTACACCTTC
CDR3 protein: CSATSTDFYGYTF